The 4 T cell receptor beta chains in this list originate from one sample, sequenced in a study of cytomegalovirus exposure and HLA in healthy donors. A multiplex PCR was run with 60 Vbeta primers and 13 Jbeta primers. Only in-frame clones appear in the TCRdb table, and some are missing; sequencing was by immunoSEQ multiplex PCR. There are some 220,000 clones in the sample; 82% occur only once, and over 0.5% lies in the top ten. Sequencing was done on a sample of PBMCs. The receptors come from a middle-aged woman in good health and CMV-seronegative.

This clone was recorded once. The chain joins TRBV5-1 to TRBJ1-6; 8 nucleotides agree with TRBD1. Germline CDR1 reads SGHRS; CDR2 reads YFSETQ. CDR3 length: 16 residues. With V trimmed by 3 bases and J by 7 bases, 9 bases remained unmatched. CDR3 residues: CASSSQSDRANSPLHF. CDR3 DNA: TGCGCCAGCAGCTCGCAATCGGACAGGGCGAATTCACCCCTCCACTTT.

The genes are TRBV7-9 and TRBJ1-4; no definite D call. The CDR3 totals 13 residues. Germline loops: CDR1 SEHNR, CDR2 FQNEAQ (reference sequence). V shed 5 bases and J shed 10 bases, with 14 bases lying between them. The CDR3 protein is CASSPGSGRKLFF. CDR3 coding DNA: TGTGCCAGCAGCCCCGGAAGCGGGAGAAAACTGTTTTTT.

The chain recombines TRBV9 with TRBJ2-5; D unclear. In germline, CDR1 is SGDLS, CDR2 YYNGEE. Between the trimmed V and J ends, which lost 7 bases and 9 bases, there was a span of 19 bases. The CDR3 loop spans 13 amino acids. In nucleotides, the CDR3 is TGTGCCAGCGGAAAGCCCAGTGGTGGAGCCCAGTACTTC. Amino acid sequence: CASGKPSGGAQYF.

Details on this clone: Other DNA sequences in the sample encode the same CDR3. The chain is built from TRBV6-5 and TRBJ1-1, with D unclear. Germline CDR1 and CDR2: MNHEY and SVGAGI. CDR3 size: 14 residues. The V end was cut by 0 bases, the J end by 0 bases, with 5 bases between. Here the CDR3 DNA reads TGTGCCAGCAGTTACTCGAGGGTGAACACTGAAGCTTTCTTT. It encodes CASSYSRVNTEAFF.